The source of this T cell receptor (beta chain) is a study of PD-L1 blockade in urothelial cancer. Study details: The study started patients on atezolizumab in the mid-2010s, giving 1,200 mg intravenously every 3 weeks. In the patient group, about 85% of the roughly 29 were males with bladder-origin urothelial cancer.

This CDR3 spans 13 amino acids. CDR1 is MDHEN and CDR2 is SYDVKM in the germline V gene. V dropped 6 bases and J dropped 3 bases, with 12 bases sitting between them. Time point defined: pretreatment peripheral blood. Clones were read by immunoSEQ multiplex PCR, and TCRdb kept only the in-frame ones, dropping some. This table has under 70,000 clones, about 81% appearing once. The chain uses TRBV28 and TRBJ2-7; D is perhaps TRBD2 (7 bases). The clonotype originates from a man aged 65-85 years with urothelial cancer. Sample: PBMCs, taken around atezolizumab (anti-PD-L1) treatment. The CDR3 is CASSWGGRYEQYF. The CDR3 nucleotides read TGTGCCAGCAGCTGGGGGGGCCGCTACGAGCAGTACTTC.